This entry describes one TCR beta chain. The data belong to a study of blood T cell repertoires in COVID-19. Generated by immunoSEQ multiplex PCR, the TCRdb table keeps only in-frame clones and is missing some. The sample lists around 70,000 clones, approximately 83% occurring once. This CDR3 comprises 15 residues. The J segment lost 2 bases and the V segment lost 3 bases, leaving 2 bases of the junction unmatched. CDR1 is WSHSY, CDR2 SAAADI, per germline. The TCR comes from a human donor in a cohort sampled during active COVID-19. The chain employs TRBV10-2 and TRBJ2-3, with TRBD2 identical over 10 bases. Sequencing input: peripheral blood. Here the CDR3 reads CASSDGLADTDTQYF. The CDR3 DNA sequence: TGCGCCAGCAGTGACGGACTAGCGGACACAGATACGCAGTATTTT.